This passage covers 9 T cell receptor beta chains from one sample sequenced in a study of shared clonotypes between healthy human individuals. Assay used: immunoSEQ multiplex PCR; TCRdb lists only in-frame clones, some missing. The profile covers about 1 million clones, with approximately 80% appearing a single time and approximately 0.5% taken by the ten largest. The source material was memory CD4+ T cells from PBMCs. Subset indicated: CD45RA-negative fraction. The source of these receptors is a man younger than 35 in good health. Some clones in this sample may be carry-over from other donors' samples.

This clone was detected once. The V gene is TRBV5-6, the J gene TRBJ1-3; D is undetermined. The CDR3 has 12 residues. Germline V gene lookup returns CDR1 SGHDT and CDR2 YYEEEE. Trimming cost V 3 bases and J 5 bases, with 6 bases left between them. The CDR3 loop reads CASSSYRNTIYF. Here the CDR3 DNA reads TGTGCCAGCAGCTCGTACAGAAACACCATATATTTT.

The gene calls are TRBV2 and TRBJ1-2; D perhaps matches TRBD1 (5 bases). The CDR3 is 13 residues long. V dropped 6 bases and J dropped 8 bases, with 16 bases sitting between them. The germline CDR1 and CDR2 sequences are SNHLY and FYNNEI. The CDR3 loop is CASRPRGGLGYTF. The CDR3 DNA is TGTGCCAGCAGACCTAGGGGAGGCCTCGGCTACACCTTC.

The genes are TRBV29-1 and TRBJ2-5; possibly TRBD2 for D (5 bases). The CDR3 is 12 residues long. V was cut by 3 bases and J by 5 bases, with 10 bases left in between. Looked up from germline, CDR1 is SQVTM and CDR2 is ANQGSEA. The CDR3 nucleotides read TGCAGCGTTGAGCTAGCCGTGGAGACCCAGTACTTC. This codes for CSVELAVETQYF. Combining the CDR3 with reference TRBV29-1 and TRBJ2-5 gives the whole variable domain SAVISQKPSRDICQRGTSLTIQCQVDSQVTMMFWYRQQPGQSLTLIATANQGSEATYESGFVIDKFPISRPNLTFSTLTVSNMSPEDSSIYLCSVELAVETQYFGPGTRLLVL.

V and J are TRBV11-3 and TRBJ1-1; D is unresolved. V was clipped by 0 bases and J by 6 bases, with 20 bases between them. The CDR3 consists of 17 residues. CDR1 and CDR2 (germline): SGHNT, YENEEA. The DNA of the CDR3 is TGTGCCAGCAGCTTAGATCGGAGGTATTCGGGGATCCCTGAAGCTTTCTTT. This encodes CASSLDRRYSGIPEAFF.

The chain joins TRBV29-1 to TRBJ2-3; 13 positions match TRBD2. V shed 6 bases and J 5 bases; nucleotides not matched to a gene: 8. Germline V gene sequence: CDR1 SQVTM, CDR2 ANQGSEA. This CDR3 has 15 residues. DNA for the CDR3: TGCAGCGTCCGAGGACTAGCGGGAGATGGAGATACGCAGTATTTT. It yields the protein CSVRGLAGDGDTQYF.

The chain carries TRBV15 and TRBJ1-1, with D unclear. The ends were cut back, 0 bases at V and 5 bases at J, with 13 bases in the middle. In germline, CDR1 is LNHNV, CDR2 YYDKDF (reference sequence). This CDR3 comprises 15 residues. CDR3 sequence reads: CATSREARAQTEAFF. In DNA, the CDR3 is TGTGCCACCAGCAGAGAGGCACGGGCACAAACTGAAGCTTTCTTT.

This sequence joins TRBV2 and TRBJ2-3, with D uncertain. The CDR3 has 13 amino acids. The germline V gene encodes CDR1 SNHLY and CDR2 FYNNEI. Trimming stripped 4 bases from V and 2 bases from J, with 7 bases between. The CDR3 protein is CASSGVFTDTQYF. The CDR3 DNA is TGTGCCAGCAGTGGGGTCTTCACAGATACGCAGTATTTT.

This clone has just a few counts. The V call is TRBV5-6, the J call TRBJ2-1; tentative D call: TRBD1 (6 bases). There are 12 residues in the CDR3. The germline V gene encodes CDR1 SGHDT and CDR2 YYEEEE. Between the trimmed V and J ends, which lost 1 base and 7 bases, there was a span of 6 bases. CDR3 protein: CASSLTGNEQFF. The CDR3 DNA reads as TGTGCCAGCAGCTTGACAGGGAATGAGCAGTTCTTC.

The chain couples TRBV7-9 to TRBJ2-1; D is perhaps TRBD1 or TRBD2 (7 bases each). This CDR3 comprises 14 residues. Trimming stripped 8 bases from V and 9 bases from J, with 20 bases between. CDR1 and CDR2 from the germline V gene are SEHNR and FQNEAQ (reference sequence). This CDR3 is CASLETGREGEQFF. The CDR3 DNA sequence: TGTGCCAGCCTCGAGACAGGGAGGGAGGGTGAGCAGTTCTTC.